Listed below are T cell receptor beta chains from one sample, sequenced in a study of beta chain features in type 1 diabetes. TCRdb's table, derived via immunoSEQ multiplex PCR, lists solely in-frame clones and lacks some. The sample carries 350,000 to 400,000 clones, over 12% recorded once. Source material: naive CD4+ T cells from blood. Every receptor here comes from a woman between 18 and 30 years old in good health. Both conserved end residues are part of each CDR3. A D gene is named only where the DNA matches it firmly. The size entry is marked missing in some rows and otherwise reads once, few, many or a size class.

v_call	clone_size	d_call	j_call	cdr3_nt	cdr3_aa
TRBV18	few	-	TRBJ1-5	TGTGCCAGCTCACCTGGGGGGACTGATAGCAATCAGCCCCAGCATTTT	CASSPGGTDSNQPQHF
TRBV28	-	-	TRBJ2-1	TGTGCCAGCAGTTTTGGCCGGGGAGAGCAGTTCTTC	CASSFGRGEQFF
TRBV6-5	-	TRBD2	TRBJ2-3	TGTGCCAGCAGTTACAGCGGACTAGCGGATACGCAGTATTTT	CASSYSGLADTQYF
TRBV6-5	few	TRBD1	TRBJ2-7	TGTGCCAGCGGGACAGGATCAAGGTACGAGCAGTACTTC	CASGTGSRYEQYF
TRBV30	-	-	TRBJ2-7	TGTGCCTGGAGTGTAATGCAGGGGACCTACGAGCAGTACTTC	CAWSVMQGTYEQYF
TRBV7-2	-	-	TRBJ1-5	TGTGCCAGCAGCTTGGGCAGGGGTGCCAATCAGCCCCAGCATTTT	CASSLGRGANQPQHF
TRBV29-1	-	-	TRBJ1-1	TGCAGCGTTAGGAGAAAACTATTGAACACTGAAGCTTTCTTT	CSVRRKLLNTEAFF
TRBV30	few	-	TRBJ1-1	TGTGCCTGTCACCACCCAAGGCGGGGTCCTGAAGCTTTCTTT	CACHHPRRGPEAFF
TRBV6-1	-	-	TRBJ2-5	TGTGCCAGCAGCCCGACAGACCTACAAGAGACCCAGTACTTC	CASSPTDLQETQYF
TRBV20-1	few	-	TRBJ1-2	TGCAGTGCTAGGCGGGACTATGGCTACACCTTC	CSARRDYGYTF
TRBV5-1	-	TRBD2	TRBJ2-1	TGCGCCAGCAGCCCGGGACTAGCGGAATACAATGAGCAGTTCTTC	CASSPGLAEYNEQFF
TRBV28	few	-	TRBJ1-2	TGTGCCAGCAGTTTTGGGGCGGCTGGCTACACCTTC	CASSFGAAGYTF
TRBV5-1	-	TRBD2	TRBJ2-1	TGCGCCAGCAGCTTACTAGCTGCGGGAGGGCGGGATGAGCAGTTCTTC	CASSLLAAGGRDEQFF
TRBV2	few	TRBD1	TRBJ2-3	TGTGCCAGCCATCGGGACAGGGGTGGCGATACGCAGTATTTT	CASHRDRGGDTQYF
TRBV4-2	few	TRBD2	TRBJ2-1	TGTGCCAGCAGCCAAGATTTGGGACTAGCGGGAGGGCCTGAGCAGTTCTTC	CASSQDLGLAGGPEQFF
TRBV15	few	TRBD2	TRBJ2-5	TGTGCCACCAGCAGAGGGGGACTAGCGGGACGGCAAGAGACCCAGTACTTC	CATSRGGLAGRQETQYF
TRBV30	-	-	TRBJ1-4	TGTGCCTGGAGTGTGCAGGGAAGTGAAAAACTGTTTTTT	CAWSVQGSEKLFF
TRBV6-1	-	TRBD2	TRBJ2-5	TGTGCCAGCAGTGAGCCGGACATAGCGGGAGGAGAGACCCAGTACTTC	CASSEPDIAGGETQYF
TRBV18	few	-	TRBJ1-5	TGTGCCAGCTCGAAGACATTTAGCAATCAGCCCCAGCATTTT	CASSKTFSNQPQHF
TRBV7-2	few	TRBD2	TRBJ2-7	TGTGCCAGCAGCTTAGAACTAGCGGGATGGGGCGAGCAGTACTTC	CASSLELAGWGEQYF
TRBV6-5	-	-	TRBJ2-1	TGTGCCAGCAGTTACGCAGGTTCCGGCAATGAGCAGTTCTTC	CASSYAGSGNEQFF
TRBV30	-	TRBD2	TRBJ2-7	TGTGCCTGGAGTGTACTGGCGGGAGAGGCCTACGAGCAGTACTTC	CAWSVLAGEAYEQYF
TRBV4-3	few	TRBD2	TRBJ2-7	TGCGCCAGCAGCCCCAGAGGACTAGCGGGAGAGTACGAGCAGTACTTC	CASSPRGLAGEYEQYF
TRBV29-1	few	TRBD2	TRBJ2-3	TGCAGCGTCGCTGGGACTAGCGGGAGAACAGATACGCAGTATTTT	CSVAGTSGRTDTQYF
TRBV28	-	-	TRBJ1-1	TGTGCCAGCAGTTTATCGGGTTATCAGTTAGAAGCTTTCTTT	CASSLSGYQLEAFF
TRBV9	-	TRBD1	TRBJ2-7	TGTGCCAGCAGCGAGGGGGCGGCCCCCTCCTACGAGCAGTACTTC	CASSEGAAPSYEQYF
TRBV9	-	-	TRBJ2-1	TGTGCCAGCAGCGTAGGGACTTTATACAATGAGCAGTTCTTC	CASSVGTLYNEQFF
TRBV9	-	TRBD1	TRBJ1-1	TGTGCCAGCAGCGGACTCGGGACAGTGAACACTGAAGCTTTCTTT	CASSGLGTVNTEAFF
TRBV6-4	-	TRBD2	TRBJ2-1	TGTGCCAGCAGTGTCGGACTAGCACATGAGCAGTTCTTC	CASSVGLAHEQFF
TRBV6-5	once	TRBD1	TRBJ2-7	TGTGCCAGCAGCCGACTTGCCGGGACAGGGGTCGAGCAGTACTTC	CASSRLAGTGVEQYF
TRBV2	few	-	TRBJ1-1	TGTGCCAGCGAGTCAGGGTCCACTGAAGCTTTCTTT	CASESGSTEAFF
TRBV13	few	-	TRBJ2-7	TGTGCCAGCAGCCACTCCTACGAGCAGTACTTC	CASSHSYEQYF
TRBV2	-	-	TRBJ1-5	TGTGCCAGCAGTAGTCAGGGTAGCAATCAGCCCCAGCATTTT	CASSSQGSNQPQHF
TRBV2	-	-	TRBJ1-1	TGTGCCAGCAGTGATCAGGGGATGAACACTGAAGCTTTCTTT	CASSDQGMNTEAFF
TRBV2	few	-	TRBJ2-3	TGTGCCAGCCGCACAGGGTTCCCAGATACGCAGTATTTT	CASRTGFPDTQYF
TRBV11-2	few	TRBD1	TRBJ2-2	TGTGCCAGCAGGAATAACCGACAGGGTGTCACCGGGGAGCTGTTTTTT	CASRNNRQGVTGELFF
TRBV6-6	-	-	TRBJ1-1	TGTGCCAGCAGTTCGCCACATAGGGGCACTGAAGCTTTCTTT	CASSSPHRGTEAFF
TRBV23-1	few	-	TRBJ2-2	TGCGCCAGCAGTCAAGTATTCTCCACCGGGGAGCTGTTTTTT	CASSQVFSTGELFF
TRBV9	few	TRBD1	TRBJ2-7	TGTGCCAGCAGCGTAGGGGGACAGGGTTCCTACGAGCAGTACTTC	CASSVGGQGSYEQYF
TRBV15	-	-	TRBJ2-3	TGTGCCACCAGCAGGCTCGGGACATACGCCCGATCCACAGATACGCAGTATTTT	CATSRLGTYARSTDTQYF
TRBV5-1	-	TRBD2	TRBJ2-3	TGCGCCAGCAGCTTGGGAACGGCTAGCGGGAGAACAGATACGCAGTATTTT	CASSLGTASGRTDTQYF
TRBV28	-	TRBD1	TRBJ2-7	TGTGCCAGCAGTTTTGAAGGGGGCGGAACCTACGAGCAGTACTTC	CASSFEGGGTYEQYF
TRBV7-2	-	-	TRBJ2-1	TGTGCCAGCAGCTTAATGCGGTACAATGAGCAGTTCTTC	CASSLMRYNEQFF
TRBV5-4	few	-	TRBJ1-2	TGTGCCAGCAGCGGAGAGGGATTTAAGGCTTGGAAAGGCTACACCTTC	CASSGEGFKAWKGYTF
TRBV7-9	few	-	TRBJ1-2	TGTGCCAGCAGCAAGGGGGGGAACTATGGCTACACCTTC	CASSKGGNYGYTF
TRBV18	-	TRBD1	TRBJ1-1	TGTGCCAGCTCACCGTTGGACAGGGCGGAAGCTTTCTTT	CASSPLDRAEAFF
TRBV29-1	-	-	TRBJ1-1	TGCAGCGTGTTCAGGGACACTGAAGCTTTCTTT	CSVFRDTEAFF
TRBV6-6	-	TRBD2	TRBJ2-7	TGTGCCAGCAGTTACTCTGGGGACTACAACTACGAGCAGTACTTC	CASSYSGDYNYEQYF
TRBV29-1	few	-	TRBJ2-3	TGCAGCGTTGTGGGGCAGCTCACAGATACGCAGTATTTT	CSVVGQLTDTQYF
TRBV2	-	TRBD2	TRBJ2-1	TGTGCCAGCAGAACCGGGACTAGCGGGAGATTGTCCTACAATGAGCAGTTCTTC	CASRTGTSGRLSYNEQFF
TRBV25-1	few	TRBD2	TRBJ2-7	TGTGCCAGCAGTGAATTGGGAAGCGGGAGGGCCTACGAGCAGTACTTC	CASSELGSGRAYEQYF
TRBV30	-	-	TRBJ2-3	TGTGCCTGGAACCAGGGATCCACAGATACGCAGTATTTT	CAWNQGSTDTQYF
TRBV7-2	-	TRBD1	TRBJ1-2	TGTGCCAGCAGCTTAGCGGGACAGGGGAATGGCTACACCTTC	CASSLAGQGNGYTF
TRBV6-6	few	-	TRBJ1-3	TGTGCCAGTACAGGACAGATCTCTGGAAACACCATATATTTT	CASTGQISGNTIYF
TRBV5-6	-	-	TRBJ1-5	TGTGCCAGCAGCTCCGCTACTAATGTTGGTCAGCCCCAGCATTTT	CASSSATNVGQPQHF